These T cell receptor beta chains were read from a single sample in a study of CD8+CD57+ T cells in acquired aplastic anemia. Using its own MiXCR run on the reads, TCRdb lists one record per CDR3 protein. The table lists some 200,000 distinct CDR3 sequences, 65% of them singletons. The sample consisted of sorted CD4+, CD8+, or CD8+CD57+ T cells (not recorded which) from PBMCs. The receptors were sampled from a human donor with aplastic anemia. Each CDR3 is given with its conserved first and last residue. The D gene is left open where the match is weak. Clone sizes are given selectively: once, few, many, or a class where the clone is expanded.

clone size: many
J gene: TRBJ2-2
D gene: TRBD1
V gene: TRBV29-1
CDR3 protein: CSGRLQGAGTGELFF
CDR3 DNA: TGCAGCGGTCGCCTACAGGGGGCGGGCACCGGGGAGCTGTTTTTT

clone size: .
J gene: TRBJ2-7
D gene: TRBD2
V gene: TRBV5-5
CDR3 protein: CASSPGGYEQYF
CDR3 DNA: TGTGCCAGCAGCCCGGGGGGCTACGAGCAGTACTTC

clone size: .
J gene: TRBJ2-1
D gene: TRBD1
V gene: TRBV7-2
CDR3 protein: CASSPQGVGDNEQFF
CDR3 DNA: TGTGCCAGCAGCCCACAGGGGGTGGGGGACAATGAGCAGTTCTTC

clone size: .
J gene: TRBJ2-7
D gene: TRBD1
V gene: TRBV27
CDR3 protein: CASSLSPTGVEQYF
CDR3 DNA: TGTGCCAGCAGTTTATCCCCCACAGGGGTCGAGCAGTACTTC

clone size: .
J gene: TRBJ2-7
D gene: .
V gene: TRBV29-1
CDR3 protein: CSVTTGSDIYEQYF
CDR3 DNA: TGCAGCGTGACGACAGGTTCCGATATCTACGAGCAGTACTTC

clone size: once
J gene: TRBJ2-2
D gene: TRBD2
V gene: TRBV2
CDR3 protein: CASTYGGLAGAGELFF
CDR3 DNA: TGTGCCAGCACGTATGGGGGACTAGCGGGCGCCGGGGAGCTGTTTTTT

clone size: many
J gene: TRBJ2-5
D gene: .
V gene: TRBV6-9
CDR3 protein: CASSAGHPETQYF
CDR3 DNA: TGTGCCAGCAGCGCGGGACACCCAGAGACCCAGTACTTC

clone size: .
J gene: TRBJ2-5
D gene: .
V gene: TRBV2
CDR3 protein: CASSPFGREVGQPQYF
CDR3 DNA: TGTGCCAGCTCACCATTTGGCAGGGAGGTAGGTCAGCCCCAGTACTTC

clone size: .
J gene: TRBJ2-7
D gene: TRBD2
V gene: TRBV11-2
CDR3 protein: CASSSAGTSSYEQYF
CDR3 DNA: TGTGCCAGCAGCTCCGCAGGGACTAGCAGCTACGAGCAGTACTTC

clone size: few
J gene: TRBJ1-6
D gene: .
V gene: TRBV19
CDR3 protein: CASSRDATRSPLHF
CDR3 DNA: TGTGCCAGTAGCCGGGACGCGACCCGTTCACCCCTCCACTTT

clone size: .
J gene: TRBJ1-2
D gene: .
V gene: TRBV29-1
CDR3 protein: CSVEDSNYGYTF
CDR3 DNA: TGCAGCGTTGAAGACAGTAACTATGGCTACACCTTC

clone size: .
J gene: TRBJ2-1
D gene: .
V gene: TRBV15
CDR3 protein: CATSSSSDLPGEQFF
CDR3 DNA: TGTGCCACCAGCAGCTCCTCGGACCTCCCCGGGGAGCAGTTCTTC

clone size: few
J gene: TRBJ1-4
D gene: .
V gene: TRBV5-6
CDR3 protein: CASSEWAGKLFF
CDR3 DNA: TGTGCCAGCAGCGAGTGGGCGGGAAAACTGTTTTTT

clone size: .
J gene: TRBJ1-2
D gene: .
V gene: TRBV7-2
CDR3 protein: CASSLIGTGYTF
CDR3 DNA: TGTGCCAGCAGCTTGATAGGGACTGGCTACACCTTC

clone size: .
J gene: TRBJ1-4
D gene: .
V gene: TRBV2
CDR3 protein: CASSLRETNEKLFF
CDR3 DNA: TGTGCCAGCAGCCTCAGGGAAACTAATGAAAAACTGTTTTTT

clone size: .
J gene: TRBJ1-2
D gene: TRBD1
V gene: TRBV19
CDR3 protein: CASRETGGGYYGYTF
CDR3 DNA: TGTGCCAGTAGAGAGACAGGGGGAGGGTACTATGGCTACACCTTC

clone size: .
J gene: TRBJ2-7
D gene: .
V gene: TRBV7-8
CDR3 protein: CASSLVAGEVYEQYF
CDR3 DNA: TGTGCCAGCAGCTTAGTCGCAGGGGAAGTCTACGAGCAGTACTTC

clone size: .
J gene: TRBJ2-7
D gene: TRBD1
V gene: TRBV29-1
CDR3 protein: CSVDPGDRGTEQYF
CDR3 DNA: TGCAGCGTTGACCCTGGGGACAGGGGTACCGAGCAGTACTTC

clone size: .
J gene: TRBJ1-5
D gene: .
V gene: TRBV24-1
CDR3 protein: CATSDHRVGQPQHF
CDR3 DNA: TGTGCCACCAGTGATCACAGGGTAGGGCAGCCCCAGCATTTT

clone size: few
J gene: TRBJ1-6
D gene: .
V gene: TRBV5-6
CDR3 protein: CASSLHRGVDNSPLHF
CDR3 DNA: TGTGCCAGCAGCCTACACAGAGGGGTGGATAATTCACCCCTCCACTTT

clone size: .
J gene: TRBJ1-6
D gene: TRBD1
V gene: TRBV20-1
CDR3 protein: CSASTGEDYSPLHF
CDR3 DNA: TGCAGTGCTTCGACAGGGGAGGACTATTCACCCCTCCACTTT

clone size: .
J gene: TRBJ1-5
D gene: .
V gene: TRBV19
CDR3 protein: CASTVHPTNQPQHF
CDR3 DNA: TGTGCCAGTACGGTGCACCCTACCAATCAGCCCCAGCATTTT

clone size: .
J gene: TRBJ2-2
D gene: .
V gene: TRBV5-1
CDR3 protein: CASRDGIEMSTGELFF
CDR3 DNA: TGCGCCAGCAGGGACGGGATCGAGATGAGCACCGGGGAGCTGTTTTTT

clone size: .
J gene: TRBJ2-7
D gene: .
V gene: TRBV5-6
CDR3 protein: CASSLVGAKQYF
CDR3 DNA: TGTGCCAGCAGCTTGGTAGGGGCCAAGCAGTACTTC

clone size: .
J gene: TRBJ1-1
D gene: .
V gene: TRBV5-6
CDR3 protein: CASSTSRQGNTEAFF
CDR3 DNA: TGTGCCAGCAGCACATCGAGGCAGGGGAACACTGAAGCTTTCTTT

clone size: few
J gene: TRBJ1-6
D gene: .
V gene: TRBV5-8
CDR3 protein: CASSSTRGLHF
CDR3 DNA: TGTGCCAGCAGCTCTACAAGGGGCCTCCACTTT

clone size: many
J gene: TRBJ2-3
D gene: .
V gene: TRBV27
CDR3 protein: CASSLPTAPDTQYF
CDR3 DNA: TGTGCCAGCAGTCTACCGACAGCCCCGGATACGCAGTATTTT

clone size: .
J gene: TRBJ2-1
D gene: TRBD2
V gene: TRBV6-4
CDR3 protein: CASSETSGSYNEQFF
CDR3 DNA: TGTGCCAGCAGTGAGACTAGCGGGAGTTACAATGAGCAGTTCTTC

clone size: .
J gene: TRBJ1-6
D gene: .
V gene: TRBV30
CDR3 protein: CAWTPGLGDLSLHF
CDR3 DNA: TGTGCCTGGACCCCAGGACTGGGAGACTTGTCCCTCCACTTT

clone size: .
J gene: TRBJ1-1
D gene: .
V gene: TRBV7-2
CDR3 protein: CASPDPNTEAFF
CDR3 DNA: TGTGCCAGTCCGGACCCGAACACTGAAGCTTTCTTT

clone size: .
J gene: TRBJ1-2
D gene: .
V gene: TRBV25-1
CDR3 protein: CASSEPDSNYGYTF
CDR3 DNA: TGTGCCAGCAGTGAACCTGACAGTAACTATGGCTACACCTTC

clone size: .
J gene: TRBJ2-1
D gene: TRBD2
V gene: TRBV7-9
CDR3 protein: CASSLETSSSYNEQFF
CDR3 DNA: TGCGCCAGCAGCTTGGAGACTAGCAGCTCCTACAATGAGCAGTTCTTC

clone size: .
J gene: TRBJ1-5
D gene: .
V gene: TRBV2
CDR3 protein: CASSECSSNQPQHF
CDR3 DNA: TGTGCCAGCAGTGAGTGTTCAAGCAATCAGCCCCAGCATTTT

clone size: .
J gene: TRBJ2-2
D gene: .
V gene: TRBV20-1
CDR3 protein: CSARDGLYTGELFF
CDR3 DNA: TGCAGTGCTAGAGATGGCCTCTACACCGGGGAGCTGTTTTTT

clone size: .
J gene: TRBJ1-2
D gene: TRBD1
V gene: TRBV7-9
CDR3 protein: CASSLADRLDYGYTF
CDR3 DNA: TGTGCCAGCAGCTTAGCGGACAGGTTGGACTATGGCTACACCTTC

clone size: .
J gene: TRBJ1-2
D gene: .
V gene: TRBV7-9
CDR3 protein: CASSWDPLYGYTF
CDR3 DNA: TGTGCCAGCAGCTGGGACCCTCTCTATGGCTACACCTTC

clone size: few
J gene: TRBJ2-7
D gene: .
V gene: TRBV2
CDR3 protein: CASRGGPYEQYF
CDR3 DNA: TGTGCCAGCCGAGGGGGACCCTACGAGCAGTACTTC

clone size: .
J gene: TRBJ1-1
D gene: TRBD1
V gene: TRBV5-1
CDR3 protein: CASSVGQDTEASF
CDR3 DNA: TGCGCCAGCAGCGTCGGACAGGACACTGAAGCTTCCTTT

clone size: .
J gene: TRBJ1-1
D gene: .
V gene: TRBV5-1
CDR3 protein: CASSHRQLNTEAFF
CDR3 DNA: TGTGCCAGCAGCCACCGACAGCTGAACACTGAAGCTTTCTTT

clone size: few
J gene: TRBJ2-7
D gene: TRBD1
V gene: TRBV11-1
CDR3 protein: CASSPQRQGAREQYF
CDR3 DNA: TGTGCCAGCAGTCCTCAACGACAGGGGGCGCGGGAGCAGTACTTC

clone size: .
J gene: TRBJ2-5
D gene: TRBD1
V gene: TRBV7-9
CDR3 protein: CASSRMTGGETQYF
CDR3 DNA: TGTGCCAGCAGCCGGATGACAGGGGGAGAGACCCAGTACTTC

clone size: .
J gene: TRBJ2-1
D gene: TRBD2
V gene: TRBV29-1
CDR3 protein: CSVELAGKQFF
CDR3 DNA: TGCAGCGTTGAACTAGCGGGAAAGCAGTTCTTC

clone size: .
J gene: TRBJ1-1
D gene: .
V gene: TRBV7-6
CDR3 protein: CASSLPAENTEAFF
CDR3 DNA: TGTGCCAGCAGCTTACCGGCTGAGAACACTGAAGCTTTCTTT

clone size: few
J gene: TRBJ2-7
D gene: .
V gene: TRBV12-3/TRBV12-4
CDR3 protein: CASRRSGTRSYEQYF
CDR3 DNA: TGTGCCAGCAGGCGATCCGGGACAAGATCTTACGAGCAGTACTTC

clone size: .
J gene: TRBJ1-6
D gene: .
V gene: TRBV19
CDR3 protein: CASSYLQGDSPLHF
CDR3 DNA: TGTGCCAGTAGCTACTTACAGGGCGATTCACCCCTCCACTTT

clone size: once
J gene: TRBJ2-7
D gene: .
V gene: TRBV7-8
CDR3 protein: CASSYSGGFEQYF
CDR3 DNA: TGTGCCAGCAGCTACTCCGGGGGTTTCGAGCAGTACTTC

clone size: .
J gene: TRBJ2-3
D gene: .
V gene: TRBV4-3
CDR3 protein: CASSQEGRGFAQYF
CDR3 DNA: TGCGCCAGCAGCCAAGAAGGTAGGGGTTTCGCGCAGTATTTT

clone size: .
J gene: TRBJ2-3
D gene: .
V gene: TRBV7-6
CDR3 protein: CASSLAVTGSGTDTQYF
CDR3 DNA: TGTGCCAGCAGCTTGGCGGTGACCGGTTCCGGCACAGATACGCAGTATTTT

clone size: .
J gene: TRBJ2-3
D gene: .
V gene: TRBV20-1
CDR3 protein: CSARSIGTDTQYF
CDR3 DNA: TGCAGTGCTCGGAGCATCGGCACAGATACGCAGTATTTT

clone size: .
J gene: TRBJ1-2
D gene: TRBD1
V gene: TRBV14
CDR3 protein: CASSQVRQGASEGYTF
CDR3 DNA: TGTGCCAGCAGCCAAGTTCGACAGGGGGCTTCAGAAGGCTACACCTTC

clone size: .
J gene: TRBJ2-5
D gene: .
V gene: TRBV7-3
CDR3 protein: CASSQGLAETQYF
CDR3 DNA: TGTGCCAGCAGCCAAGGGCTAGCGGAGACCCAGTACTTC

clone size: .
J gene: TRBJ2-2
D gene: TRBD1
V gene: TRBV15
CDR3 protein: CATSRDRGWTGELFF
CDR3 DNA: TGTGCCACCAGCAGGGACAGGGGGTGGACCGGGGAGCTGTTTTTT

clone size: many
J gene: TRBJ2-7
D gene: TRBD2
V gene: TRBV2
CDR3 protein: CASAKGWEGQYF
CDR3 DNA: TGTGCCAGCGCCAAGGGCTGGGAGGGGCAGTACTTC